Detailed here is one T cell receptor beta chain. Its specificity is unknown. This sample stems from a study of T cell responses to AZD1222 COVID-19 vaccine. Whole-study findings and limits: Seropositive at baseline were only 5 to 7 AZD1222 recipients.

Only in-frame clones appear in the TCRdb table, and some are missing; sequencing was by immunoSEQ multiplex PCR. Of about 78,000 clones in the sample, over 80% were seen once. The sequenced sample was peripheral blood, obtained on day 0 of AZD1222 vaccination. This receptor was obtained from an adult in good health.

As DNA, the CDR3 is TGTGCCAGTAGTATAGTCGGGCAGGGGAGAGGATACGAGCAGTACTTC. Its translation: CASSIVGQGRGYEQYF. V is TRBV19 and J is TRBJ2-7; maybe TRBD1 (6 bases). CDR3 length equals 16 residues. Trimming left V 1 base short and J 4 bases short, with 17 bases between. CDR1 LNHDA and CDR2 SQIVND come from the germline V gene (reference sequence).